This record concerns one TCR beta chain sequence. The antigen is not known. Germline CDR1 is SGHVS and CDR2 is FNYEAQ. V lost 5 bases, J lost 2 bases, and 9 bases stayed unmatched. This CDR3 is 16 amino acids long. This sample is drawn from a study of CD8 T cells in ankylosing spondylitis. The authors made TCR beta libraries by quantitative 5'-RACE with molecular barcodes. TCRdb re-derived calls from the 5' RACE reads in MiXCR, one entry per CDR3 protein. This sample has 750,000 to 850,000 distinct CDR3 sequences, with roughly 12% found just once. The study's findings and limits: Within ankylosing spondylitis blood, a TCR beta motif made up of several highly homologous variants appeared to be characteristic. Matched synovial fluid from ankylosing spondylitis patients was reported to be enriched for disease-linked clones. Peripheral blood samples showed relatively rare disease-linked clones, and these clones were CD8+.

The gene calls are TRBV7-6 and TRBJ1-3; 7 bases agree with TRBD1. The source of this sequence is a male donor with ankylosing spondylitis. Sequencing input: blood, either unsorted or a sorted T cell fraction (not recorded which). The CDR3 reads CASSKGTAPPGNTIYF. The CDR3 nucleotides read TGTGCCAGCAGCAAAGGGACAGCTCCCCCTGGAAACACCATATATTTT.